A selection of T cell receptor beta chains follows, all from one sample in a study of response to subunit inactivated influenza vaccine. From the RT-PCR reads, TCRdb called clonotypes with MiXCR, one entry per CDR3 protein. The table has about 540,000 distinct CDR3 sequences, around 25% seen once; the top ten hold about 2.8%. The same data also contributed to another study, on T cells expressing NK-cell markers.

The sequencing used CD4+ T cells sorted from PBMCs, collected roughly 12 days after vaccination. The receptors were sampled from a man between 45 and 60 years old who received an inactivated influenza vaccine. Each CDR3 is given with its conserved first and last residue. The order of the fields is J gene, D gene, clone size, V gene, CDR3 DNA, CDR3 protein. The D gene is left open where the match is weak. Expanded clones get a size class; other rows say once, few or many, or leave the size out.

>TRBJ2-6|NA|few|TRBV6-1
TGTGCCAGCATGATGAGATCTGGGGCCAACGTCCTGACTTTC
CASMMRSGANVLTF
>TRBJ1-5|NA|NA|TRBV12-3/TRBV12-4
TGTGCCAGCAGTTCCACGGGGGGAGGCAATCAGCCCCAGCATTTT
CASSSTGGGNQPQHF
>TRBJ1-5|NA|NA|TRBV6-5
TGTGCCAGCAGTTACGGGCCAGGAGGGTCCCAGCATTTT
CASSYGPGGSQHF
>TRBJ2-2|NA|once|TRBV30
TGTGCCGGACTTTATGGGGCCGCTGGGTCCACCGGGGAGCTGTTTTTT
CAGLYGAAGSTGELFF
>TRBJ1-6|NA|NA|TRBV12-3/TRBV12-4
TGTGCCAGCAGTTTACAGGCTACCTATAATTCACCCCTCCACTTT
CASSLQATYNSPLHF
>TRBJ2-2|TRBD2|few|TRBV5-1
TGCGCCAGCAGCTTGAGCGGGGGAAACGGGGAGCTGTTTTTT
CASSLSGGNGELFF
>TRBJ2-1|TRBD2|many|TRBV3-1
TGTGCCAGCAGCCAGGGACTAGCGGATAATGAGCAGTTCTTC
CASSQGLADNEQFF
>TRBJ2-3|TRBD2|few|TRBV11-3
TGTGCCAGCAGCTTAGATAACAGCGGGGGCACAGATACGCAGTATTTT
CASSLDNSGGTDTQYF
>TRBJ1-4|NA|NA|TRBV6-1
TGTGCCAGCAGCAGGACAGTCTATAATGAAAAACTGTTTTTT
CASSRTVYNEKLFF
>TRBJ1-4|TRBD1|NA|TRBV5-5
TGTGCCAGCAGCTCGATGACAGGGGTTGGGGGTGAAAAACTGTTTTTT
CASSSMTGVGGEKLFF
>TRBJ2-1|NA|NA|TRBV20-1
TGCAGTGCTAGAAGGACTGGGGGGAATGAGCAGTTCTTC
CSARRTGGNEQFF
>TRBJ2-1|TRBD2|many|TRBV6-5
TGTGCCAGCAGTTGGCTAGCGGTACCGTTGCCCTACAATGAGCAGTTCTTC
CASSWLAVPLPYNEQFF
>TRBJ2-7|TRBD1|few|TRBV2
TGTGCCAGCAGTGAATTTGGGGACAGGCTGACCTCCTACGAGCAGTACTTC
CASSEFGDRLTSYEQYF
>TRBJ2-1|TRBD1|few|TRBV10-3
TGTGCCATCAGTCCACGGGACAGTTTGGATGAGCAGTTCTTC
CAISPRDSLDEQFF
>TRBJ1-4|TRBD1|NA|TRBV12-3/TRBV12-4
TGTGCCAGCAGTTTAGACGGGACAGATAATGAAAAACTGTTTTTT
CASSLDGTDNEKLFF
>TRBJ1-5|NA|many|TRBV6-6
TGTGCCAGCACTCAAGGGCTAAATCAGCCCCAGCATTTT
CASTQGLNQPQHF
>TRBJ2-1|NA|NA|TRBV7-2
TGTGCCAGCAACCCTACCCTCTCCTACAATGAGCAGTTCTTC
CASNPTLSYNEQFF
>TRBJ2-6|TRBD1|NA|TRBV11-2
TGTGCCAGCAGCTCATTTCGAACGGGACAGGGAAGCTCTGGGGCCAACGTCCTGACTTTC
CASSSFRTGQGSSGANVLTF
>TRBJ1-5|NA|few|TRBV30
TGTGCCTGGAGTAGGGGGGGGTTGAGCAATCAGCCCCAGCATTTT
CAWSRGGLSNQPQHF
>TRBJ1-4|NA|NA|TRBV12-3/TRBV12-4
TGTGCCAGCGGCAGGGGAAGGGGAGAAAAACTGTTTTTT
CASGRGRGEKLFF
>TRBJ2-7|TRBD1|NA|TRBV12-3/TRBV12-4
TGTGCCAGCAGCACCGGGACAGGGGTGGGCGAGCAGTACTTC
CASSTGTGVGEQYF
>TRBJ2-2|TRBD1|NA|TRBV7-9
TGTGCCAGCAGCCCGGACAGGTCCGGGGAGCTGTTTTTT
CASSPDRSGELFF
>TRBJ1-5|NA|few|TRBV7-2
TGTGCCAGCAGCTTAGTTCCCTCGCCTCAGCCCCAGCATTTT
CASSLVPSPQPQHF
>TRBJ2-1|TRBD2|NA|TRBV4-1
TGCGCCAGCAGAACCCTGCGGGGGGGCCTAAGGAATGAGCAGTTCTTC
CASRTLRGGLRNEQFF
>TRBJ1-1|TRBD1|many|TRBV18
TGTGCCAGCTCACCAAGCAGGGGGGACACTGAAGCTTTCTTT
CASSPSRGDTEAFF